This TCR beta chain was found in a study of T cell changes during pregnancy in multiple sclerosis. The CDR3 extends over 14 amino acids. The V end lost 8 bases, the J end lost 7 bases, and 17 bases lay between the germline ends. Germline V gene data show CDR1 as MNHGY and CDR2 as SVAAGI. Sequencing used immunoSEQ multiplex PCR; TCRdb keeps in-frame clones, though not all of them. This sample carries tens of thousands of clones, roughly 89% of them seen once, and the ten largest clones take 0.55% to 0.6%. This specimen was CD4+ T cells from peripheral blood mononuclear cells, taken in the first trimester of pregnancy. V is TRBV6-9 and J is TRBJ1-4; possible D gene TRBD1, 5 bases. This TCR came from a female donor with multiple sclerosis, enrolled in a pregnancy study. The CDR3 DNA is TGTGCCAGCCCTAAGGGGCATCCCCCTGAAAAACTGTTTTTT. Protein sequence: CASPKGHPPEKLFF.